One and the same sample provided the 32 T cell receptor beta chains below, sequenced in a study of human T cells and chemical hapten exposure. In TCRdb, the RACE reads were re-called with MiXCR into one record per CDR3 protein. The sample lists tens of thousands of distinct CDR3 sequences; approximately 9.3% were seen once. Time point described: patch test 1, 2 weeks after DPC sensitization. Treatment reported: therapeutic diphenylcyclopropenone sensitization with weekly scalp DPC. The sample in question was whole blood, obtained in connection with sensitization to the hapten diphenylcyclopropenone (DPC). The receptor set was obtained from a middle-aged woman with alopecia areata. Some clones in this sample may be carry-over from other donors' samples.

This clonotype was picked up many times. The V and J genes are TRBV7-2 and TRBJ1-1; D might be TRBD1 (5 bases). V dropped 5 bases and J dropped 1 base, with 8 bases sitting between them. The CDR3 is 13 residues long. Germline V lookup: CDR1 SGHTA, CDR2 FQGNSA. CDR3 bases: TGTGCCAGCAGCCAGGACACGAACACTGAAGCTTTCTTT. Its protein product is CASSQDTNTEAFF.

This clonotype appeared many times. The rearrangement joins TRBV7-6 to TRBJ2-7; tentatively, D is TRBD1 or TRBD2 (6 bases each). This CDR3 is 15 amino acids long. Germline CDR1 SGHVS, CDR2 FNYEAQ. V lost 1 base and J 6 bases, leaving 16 bases between the germline ends. CDR3 nucleotides: TGTGCCAGCAGCTTAGTCTCCGGGGGCGGCGGCGAGCAGTACTTC. Translated, it gives CASSLVSGGGGEQYF.

This clonotype occurred a few times. The V gene is TRBV12-3 or TRBV12-4, the J gene TRBJ2-7, with 9 bases aligning to TRBD1. Trimming cost V 4 bases and J 0 bases; bases outside gene matches: 7. The CDR3 totals 16 residues. The CDR3 loop is CASSSPGTGSSYEQYF. CDR3 nucleotides: TGTGCCAGCAGTTCCCCCGGGACAGGGAGCTCCTACGAGCAGTACTTC.

The rearrangement joins TRBV12-3 or TRBV12-4 to TRBJ2-3; D uncertain. Between the trimmed V and J ends, which lost 3 bases and 0 bases, there was a span of 10 bases. This CDR3 comprises 15 residues. The CDR3 is CASSLNRGSTDTQYF. The CDR3 bases are TGTGCCAGCAGTTTGAACAGAGGTAGCACAGATACGCAGTATTTT.

The chain has TRBV6-5 and TRBJ2-1, with TRBD2 as a possible D gene (7 bases). The germline V gene has CDR1 MNHEY and CDR2 SVGAGI. The CDR3 consists of 16 residues. With 5 bases removed from V and 2 bases from J, the gap between germline ends came to 16 bases. CDR3 DNA sequence: TGTGCCAGCAGTGAAGGGGGGGCGATCACCTACAATGAGCAGTTCTTC. Translating gives CASSEGGAITYNEQFF.

This clonotype was found many times. The chain links TRBV12-3 or TRBV12-4 to TRBJ2-7; D not resolved. V lost 7 bases and J lost 0, with 13 bases in between. CDR3 length: 14 residues. The CDR3, as DNA: TGTGCCAGCACCGCTAAGTCAAGCTCCTACGAGCAGTACTTC. Protein: CASTAKSSSYEQYF.

A remark on this clonotype: A much larger clone is a single base away; this may be a read error. The chain combines TRBV7-8 with TRBJ2-7; D gene ambiguous. V lost 1 base, J lost 2 bases, and 12 bases lay in between. The germline CDR1 and CDR2 sequences are SGHVS and FQNEAQ. This CDR3 is 15 amino acids long. The CDR3 protein is CASSLGPDPAYEQYF. DNA of the CDR3: TGTGCCAGCAGCTTAGGTCCCGACCCCGCCTACGAGCAGTACTTC. Combining the CDR3 with reference TRBV7-8 and TRBJ2-7 gives the whole variable domain GAGVSQSPRYKVAKRGQDVALRCDPISGHVSLFWYQQALGQGPEFLTYFQNEAQLDKSGLPSDRFFAERPEGSVSTLKIQRTQQEDSAVYLCASSLGPDPAYEQYFGPGTRLTVT.

This clonotype was recorded at least ten times. This chain links TRBV9 with TRBJ2-1, with D perhaps being TRBD1 or TRBD2 (5 bases each). V was clipped by 2 bases and J by 7 bases, with 16 bases between them. Germline V gives CDR1 SGDLS, CDR2 YYNGEE. The CDR3 is 15 amino acids. As DNA, the CDR3 is TGTGCCAGCAGCGTTTCCGGGACGGCTGCAAATGAGCAGTTCTTC. Amino acids: CASSVSGTAANEQFF.

This clonotype has ten or more counts. The chain has TRBV6-1 and TRBJ2-3; 9 bases agree with TRBD1. V lost 4 bases and J lost 13; bases outside the gene matches: 15. The CDR3 spans 15 residues. From germline, CDR1 is MNHNS and CDR2 SASEGT. CDR3 protein: CASSARRTGDYLEYF. The CDR3 region has the DNA TGTGCCAGCAGTGCCCGTCGGACAGGGGATTATTTGGAGTATTTT.

V and J are TRBV15 and TRBJ1-4, with TRBD1 as a possible D gene (6 bases). V dropped 0 bases and J dropped 5 bases, with 10 bases sitting between them. There are 15 residues in the CDR3. Germline V CDR1 and CDR2: LNHNV, YYDKDF (reference sequence). CDR3: CATSREGRGNEKLFF. The CDR3 region has the DNA TGTGCCACCAGCAGAGAGGGAAGGGGGAATGAAAAACTGTTTTTT.

Ten or more counts support this clonotype. The rearrangement uses TRBV9 and TRBJ1-4, with D uncertain. Germline V gives CDR1 SGDLS, CDR2 YYNGEE. With 0 bases removed from V and 8 bases from J, the gap between germline ends came to 14 bases. This CDR3 has 15 amino acids. The CDR3 DNA reads TGTGCCAGCAGCGTAGGATCCCTCCCAAGGGAAAAACTGTTTTTT. Its protein is CASSVGSLPREKLFF.

This clonotype came up many times. The J gene is TRBJ1-1, the V gene TRBV7-2; D not certain. The CDR3 contains 15 residues. CDR1 SGHTA and CDR2 FQGNSA come from the germline V gene. Trimming took 5 bases from V and 4 from J, leaving 17 bases between them. CDR3 protein: CASSPRKVGGTEAFF. In DNA, the CDR3 is TGTGCCAGCAGCCCCCGTAAGGTCGGCGGCACTGAAGCTTTCTTT.

This clonotype was counted many times. The chain joins TRBV4-1 to TRBJ1-2; D is perhaps TRBD1 (5 bases). Trimming stripped 4 bases from V and 7 bases from J, with 13 bases between. The CDR3 extends over 13 amino acids. In germline, CDR1 is MGHRA, CDR2 YSYEKL. The chain's CDR3 is CASSPQEGFGYTF. DNA of the CDR3: TGCGCCAGCAGCCCACAGGAGGGGTTTGGCTACACCTTC.

The chain carries TRBV20-1 and TRBJ2-5; 8 nucleotides match TRBD2. The CDR3 covers 13 residues. V trimming: 6 bases; J trimming: 1 base; junction bases outside the gene matches: 4. Germline V gives CDR1 DFQATT, CDR2 SNEGSKA (reference sequence). The chain's CDR3 is CSAIGTSQETQYF. Here the CDR3 DNA reads TGCAGTGCGATCGGGACTAGCCAAGAGACCCAGTACTTC.

This clonotype has at least ten counts. This chain connects TRBV5-1 to TRBJ2-2, with D possibly TRBD2 on 6 matching bases. Germline V gives CDR1 SGHRS, CDR2 YFSETQ. The CDR3 sequence is 15 residues long. V was clipped by 7 bases and J by 5 bases, with 18 bases between them. In DNA form, the CDR3 reads TGCGCCAGCGGCCTAGGGACTTTGAGGACCGGGGAGCTGTTTTTT. Its translation: CASGLGTLRTGELFF.

V gene TRBV7-9 combines with J gene TRBJ2-3, with 10 positions matching TRBD1. Losses at the gene ends were 7 bases for V and 3 bases for J; bases not matched to a gene: 22. Germline V gene sequence: CDR1 SEHNR, CDR2 FQNEAQ (reference sequence). The length of the CDR3 is 20 residues. The CDR3 loop reads CASNQHYGFSTGGYTDTQYF. The DNA for the CDR3 is TGTGCCAGCAACCAACATTACGGATTCTCGACAGGGGGCTATACAGATACGCAGTATTTT.

In its sample, this clonotype was seen many times. The chain uses TRBV7-9 and TRBJ1-5; 7 bases map to TRBD1. After removal of 5 bases from V and 3 bases from J, the junction contained 7 bases not matched to a gene. CDR3 length: 15 amino acids. Germline V gives CDR1 SEHNR, CDR2 FQNEAQ (reference sequence). The CDR3 loop is CASSAGGRDNQPQHF. As DNA, the CDR3 is TGTGCCAGCAGCGCAGGGGGACGCGACAATCAGCCCCAGCATTTT.

This clonotype came up a few times. This chain uses TRBV7-6 with TRBJ2-5; tentatively, D is TRBD1 or TRBD2 (6 bases each). The germline V gene has CDR1 SGHVS and CDR2 FNYEAQ. V shed 1 base and J shed 4 bases, with 13 bases lying between them. CDR3 length: 15 amino acids. The CDR3 sequence is CASSLEVGGGETQYF. The DNA for the CDR3 is TGTGCCAGCAGCTTAGAGGTCGGGGGCGGAGAGACCCAGTACTTC.

This clonotype showed up just a few times. The CDR3 DNA follows: TGTGCCAGCAGCCAGGGACAGGGCCTCGAGAGTAACCTCCACTTT. This sequence encodes CASSQGQGLESNLHF. This chain uses TRBV3-1 with TRBJ1-6; TRBD1 matches 9 bases. The germline V gene encodes CDR1 LGHDT and CDR2 YNNKEL (reference sequence). The CDR3 spans 15 residues. J gave up 15 bases and V 3 bases, and 12 bases lay outside the gene matches.

This clonotype was detected many times. V gene TRBV7-2 combines with J gene TRBJ2-5; D is possibly TRBD1 (6 bases). This CDR3 has 16 residues. Trimming left V 0 bases short and J 5 bases short, with 16 bases between. The germline V gene encodes CDR1 SGHTA and CDR2 FQGNSA. CDR3 loop: CASSLALAQGHETQYF. In DNA, the CDR3 is TGTGCCAGCAGCTTAGCCCTGGCGCAGGGACACGAGACCCAGTACTTC. Full variable domain (missing parts from reference TRBV7-2 and TRBJ2-5): GAGVSQSPSNKVTEKGKDVELRCDPISGHTALYWYRQSLGQGLEFLIYFQGNSAPDKSGLPSDRFSAERTGGSVSTLTIQRTQQEDSAVYLCASSLALAQGHETQYFGPGTRLLVL.

The sample holds many counts of this clonotype. The rearrangement links TRBV7-9 to TRBJ1-2, with D possibly matching TRBD1 (5 bases). Trimming pared 5 bases from V and 4 bases from J, leaving 14 bases between. This CDR3 has 14 residues. Per the germline V gene, CDR1 is SEHNR and CDR2 is FQNEAQ (reference sequence). The CDR3 bases are TGTGCCAGCAGCGCCACAGGTTCCCTCTATGGCTACACCTTC. Encoded protein: CASSATGSLYGYTF. The whole variable domain, remainder taken from reference TRBV7-9 and TRBJ1-2, is DTGVSQNPRHKITKRGQNVTFRCDPISEHNRLYWYRQTLGQGPEFLTYFQNEAQLEKSRLLSDRFSAERPKGSFSTLEIQRTEQGDSAMYLCASSATGSLYGYTFGSGTRLTVV.

The sample holds a few counts of this clonotype. The genes are TRBV5-1 and TRBJ2-1; 10 nucleotides line up with TRBD2. V gave up 5 bases and J gave up 4 bases; unmatched junction bases: 3. Germline-derived CDR1 and CDR2 are SGHRS and YFSETQ. This CDR3 region has 14 residues. The DNA of the CDR3 is TGCGCCAGCAGAATAGCGGGGGGATACAATGAGCAGTTCTTC. Translated: CASRIAGGYNEQFF.

The sample holds many counts of this clonotype. CDR3: CASSLVQRILNTEAFF. The CDR3, as DNA: TGTGCCAGCAGCTTAGTACAACGAATCTTGAACACTGAAGCTTTCTTT. The chain uses TRBV7-8 and TRBJ1-1; no clear D. The CDR3 totals 16 residues. Per germline, CDR1 SGHVS and CDR2 FQNEAQ. The germline V and J ends were trimmed by 1 base and 0 bases, with 12 bases remaining between them.

This clonotype was detected many times. The chain links TRBV19 to TRBJ2-1, with 8 bases matching TRBD1. Germline lookup yields CDR1 LNHDA and CDR2 SQIVND (reference sequence). Trimming removed 3 bases from V and 7 bases from J; junction bases left unmatched: 8. The CDR3 loop spans 15 amino acids. CDR3 in DNA: TGTGCCAGTAGTATGGTCAGGGGGCGGGTGAATGAGCAGTTCTTC. This translates into CASSMVRGRVNEQFF. Variable domain in full (rest from reference TRBV19 and TRBJ2-1): DGGITQSPKYLFRKEGQNVTLSCEQNLNHDAMYWYRQDPGQGLRLIYYSQIVNDFQKGDIAEGYSVSREKKESFPLTVTSAQKNPTAFYLCASSMVRGRVNEQFFGPGTRLTVL.

The gene calls are TRBV11-2 and TRBJ1-1, with TRBD1 as a possible D gene (5 bases). This CDR3 is 14 amino acids long. Germline assignment: CDR1 SGHAT and CDR2 FQNNGV. V lost 1 base to trimming and J lost 6 bases, with 12 bases between them. CDR3 amino acids: CASSLVGGKAEAFF. The CDR3 DNA follows: TGTGCCAGCAGCTTAGTTGGGGGGAAAGCTGAAGCTTTCTTT.

Only a few counts were recorded for this clonotype. The chain carries TRBV9 and TRBJ2-7, with 7 bases that match TRBD1. CDR1 and CDR2 (germline): SGDLS, YYNGEE. This CDR3 is built from 16 residues. The trim removed 3 bases at V and 4 bases at J, leaving 13 bases unmatched. Here the CDR3 reads CASSAGRDSQGYEQYF. CDR3 DNA sequence: TGTGCCAGCAGCGCCGGAAGGGACAGCCAAGGGTACGAGCAGTACTTC.

J is TRBJ2-2 and V is TRBV9; no definite D call. The CDR3 has 12 residues. The V and J ends lost 4 bases and 6 bases respectively, with 7 bases between them. Per the germline V gene, CDR1 is SGDLS and CDR2 is YYNGEE. Written as DNA, the CDR3 is TGTGCCAGCAGCACCAACGCCGGGGAGCTGTTTTTT. Protein: CASSTNAGELFF.

As to this clonotype: A much larger clone lies a single base off, so this may be a read error. The chain links TRBV7-9 to TRBJ1-3; D uncertain. Germline CDR1 is SEHNR and CDR2 is FQNEAQ (reference sequence). The CDR3 is 14 residues long. The CDR3 bases are TGTGCCAGCAGCTTAAGAATGTCTGGAAACACCGTATATTTT. Protein: CASSLRMSGNTVYF.

Many counts were recorded for this clonotype. The gene calls are TRBV7-8 and TRBJ2-6, with TRBD1 identical over 7 bases. Germline lookup yields CDR1 SGHVS and CDR2 FQNEAQ. Trimming removed 5 bases from V and 1 base from J; junction bases left unmatched: 14. There are 19 residues in the CDR3. The CDR3 bases are TGTGCCAGCAGCGCGTCCCTTACAGGGGACCTTTCTGGGGCCAACGTCCTGACTTTC. Translation gives CASSASLTGDLSGANVLTF.

The chain has TRBV11-2 and TRBJ1-1, with unresolved D. Trimming pared 5 bases from V and 8 bases from J, leaving 18 bases between. CDR3 length equals 14 residues. CDR1 is SGHAT, CDR2 FQNNGV, per germline. The CDR3: CASSPEAGWYEAFF. The DNA of the CDR3 is TGTGCCAGCAGCCCCGAAGCAGGCTGGTACGAAGCTTTCTTT.

This clonotype was seen only a few times. The V and J genes are TRBV28 and TRBJ1-4; D is unclear. This CDR3 is 11 amino acids long. Germline CDR1 reads MDHEN; CDR2 reads SYDVKM. Trimming pared 6 bases from V and 4 bases from J, leaving 3 bases between. The CDR3 DNA reads as TGTGCCAGCAGGAGTAATGAAAAACTGTTTTTT. Translating gives CASRSNEKLFF.

This clonotype turned up a few times. V is TRBV18 and J is TRBJ2-1; 8 nucleotides match TRBD1. The CDR3 contains 15 residues. After removal of 3 bases from V and 7 bases from J, the junction contained 8 bases not matched to a gene. Germline lookup yields CDR1 KGHSH and CDR2 LQKENI. CDR3 in amino acids: CASSPLRQGANEQFF. CDR3 nucleotide sequence: TGTGCCAGCTCACCCCTGCGCCAGGGGGCGAATGAGCAGTTCTTC.